A single count supports the clone carrying this T cell receptor (beta chain). Using immunoSEQ multiplex PCR, the repertoire was profiled, and TCRdb retains in-frame clones only, with some absent. The sample gives 150,000 to 200,000 clones, 85% to 90% of which show up once; around 5.2% is in the top ten. The sample belongs to a study of T cell responses to AZD1222 COVID-19 vaccine. Germline values: CDR1 LGHNA, CDR2 YNFKEQ. The CDR3 runs to 18 residues. V shed 1 base and J 0 bases; nucleotides not matched to a gene: 6. V and J are TRBV4-2 and TRBJ2-6, with 7 bases fitting TRBD1. This TCR was recovered from an adult in good health. The specimen was peripheral blood, collected on day 0 of AZD1222 vaccination. The DNA for the CDR3 is TGTGCCAGCAGCCAAGGGGACAGAGGAACCTCTGGGGCCAACGTCCTGACTTTC. Its protein is CASSQGDRGTSGANVLTF.